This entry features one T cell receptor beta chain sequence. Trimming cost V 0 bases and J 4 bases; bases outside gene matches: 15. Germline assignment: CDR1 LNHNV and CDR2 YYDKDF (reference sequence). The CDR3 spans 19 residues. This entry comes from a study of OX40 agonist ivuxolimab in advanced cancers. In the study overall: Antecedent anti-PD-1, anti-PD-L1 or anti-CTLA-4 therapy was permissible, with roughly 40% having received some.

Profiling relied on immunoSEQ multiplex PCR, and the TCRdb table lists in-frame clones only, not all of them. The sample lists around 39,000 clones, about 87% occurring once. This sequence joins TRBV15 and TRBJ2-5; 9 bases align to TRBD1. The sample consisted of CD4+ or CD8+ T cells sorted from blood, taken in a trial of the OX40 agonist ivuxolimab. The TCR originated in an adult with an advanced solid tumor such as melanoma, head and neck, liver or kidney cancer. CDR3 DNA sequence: TGTGCCACCAGCAGAGAATACCCCGGGACAGGGAGACCTCGAGAGACCCAGTACTTC. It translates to CATSREYPGTGRPRETQYF.